The 4 T cell receptor beta chains reported below all come from one sample, sequenced in a study of cytomegalovirus exposure and HLA in healthy donors. Amplification used 60 Vbeta primers and 13 Jbeta primers. Using immunoSEQ multiplex PCR, the repertoire was profiled, and TCRdb retains in-frame clones only, with some absent. The repertoire consists of under 85,000 clones, with about 70% occurring once and the leading ten covering under 3.5%. The sample comprised PBMCs. Receptors were obtained from a man between 18 and 29 years old in good health and CMV-seronegative.

The V and J genes are TRBV7-2 and TRBJ2-5, with TRBD2 matching 12 bases. This CDR3 has 17 residues. Germline values: CDR1 SGHTA, CDR2 FQGNSA. Losses at the gene ends were 5 bases for V and 5 bases for J; bases not matched to a gene: 12. The CDR3: CASSRGASGGAWETQYF. The CDR3 DNA reads TGTGCCAGCAGCCGAGGGGCTAGCGGGGGGGCGTGGGAGACCCAGTACTTC.

This chain links TRBV9 with TRBJ2-1, with 7 bases fitting TRBD2. Trimming cost V 5 bases and J 5 bases; bases outside gene matches: 10. The CDR3 runs 15 residues. Per the germline V gene, CDR1 is SGDLS and CDR2 is YYNGEE. The DNA for the CDR3 is TGTGCCAGCAGTCCGAGCGGGGATACCAACAATGAGCAGTTCTTC. This translates into CASSPSGDTNNEQFF.

The chain recombines TRBV27 with TRBJ2-7; D is perhaps TRBD1 (6 bases). This CDR3 has 12 residues. The V gene lost 10 bases and the J gene lost 7 bases, with 17 bases spanning the gap. The germline CDR1 and CDR2 sequences are MNHEY and SMNVEV (reference sequence). CDR3 nucleotide sequence: TGTGCCAACGGACAGCCCGCCAGGGAGCAGTACTTC. It translates to CANGQPAREQYF.

This clone was seen only a few times. CDR3 protein: CASGLSSTGEQYF. The CDR3 DNA reads TGTGCCAGCGGGCTCTCAAGTACTGGCGAGCAGTACTTC. The chain couples TRBV6-1 to TRBJ2-7; no clear D. The CDR3 is 13 amino acids. Germline V gives CDR1 MNHNS, CDR2 SASEGT. The V and J ends lost 8 bases and 6 bases respectively, with 17 bases between them.